A selection of T cell receptor beta chains follows, all from one sample in a study of cytomegalovirus exposure and HLA in healthy donors. Repertoires were generated with immunoSEQ multiplex PCR, while TCRdb's copy carries only in-frame clones and drops some. Of over 90,000 clones in the sample, over 75% were seen once. Sequencing was carried out using PBMCs. Receptors were obtained from a man aged 40-49 years in good health and CMV-seropositive. CDR3s include the opening cysteine and the closing phenylalanine or tryptophan. A D gene is named only where the DNA matches it firmly. Not every row has a clone size; where given, it reads once, few, many or a size class.

cdr3_aa: CASSLPGGLSNEQFF
cdr3_nt: TGCGCCAGCAGCTTACCGGGGGGCCTATCGAATGAGCAGTTCTTC
j_call: TRBJ2-1
d_call: -
clone_size: -
v_call: TRBV5-1

cdr3_aa: CASSVTGSNYGYTF
cdr3_nt: TGTGCCAGCTCGGTTACAGGTTCGAACTATGGCTACACCTTC
j_call: TRBJ1-2
d_call: -
clone_size: -
v_call: TRBV7-8

cdr3_aa: CASTNSQGSKNIQYF
cdr3_nt: TGTGCCAGCACCAATTCTCAGGGGAGCAAAAACATTCAGTACTTC
j_call: TRBJ2-4
d_call: -
clone_size: once
v_call: TRBV5-8

cdr3_aa: CASSLTPRTGSGNTIYF
cdr3_nt: TGTGCCAGCAGCTTAACACCCCGGACAGGGTCTGGAAACACCATATATTTT
j_call: TRBJ1-3
d_call: TRBD1
clone_size: -
v_call: TRBV7-3

cdr3_aa: CASSLGGRAPNEQFF
cdr3_nt: TGTGCCAGCAGCTTAGGTGGGAGGGCCCCCAATGAGCAGTTCTTC
j_call: TRBJ2-1
d_call: TRBD2
clone_size: -
v_call: TRBV5-4

cdr3_aa: CSAGGNLNTF
cdr3_nt: TGCAGTGCTGGCGGGAACCTCAACACCTTC
j_call: TRBJ1-2
d_call: -
clone_size: -
v_call: TRBV20-1

cdr3_aa: CASSLAMDSGGPGDTQYF
cdr3_nt: TGCGCCAGCAGCTTGGCCATGGATAGCGGGGGGCCGGGGGATACGCAGTATTTT
j_call: TRBJ2-3
d_call: TRBD2
clone_size: -
v_call: TRBV5-1

cdr3_aa: CASSPGYGRTYEQYF
cdr3_nt: TGTGCCAGCTCACCAGGTTACGGGAGGACCTACGAGCAGTACTTC
j_call: TRBJ2-7
d_call: TRBD2
clone_size: -
v_call: TRBV18

cdr3_aa: CASNPGSGNTIYF
cdr3_nt: TGTGCCAGCAACCCAGGATCTGGAAACACCATATATTTT
j_call: TRBJ1-3
d_call: -
clone_size: -
v_call: TRBV6-1

cdr3_aa: CASSSPHGKGTEAFF
cdr3_nt: TGTGCCAGCAGTTCCCCTCACGGGAAGGGCACTGAAGCTTTCTTT
j_call: TRBJ1-1
d_call: -
clone_size: -
v_call: TRBV27

cdr3_aa: CASRADRGVYSPLHF
cdr3_nt: TGTGCCAGCAGGGCCGACAGGGGGGTGTATTCACCCCTCCACTTT
j_call: TRBJ1-6
d_call: TRBD1
clone_size: -
v_call: TRBV28

cdr3_aa: CASSGTSVLNTIYF
cdr3_nt: TGTGCCAGCAGTGGGACTTCGGTACTGAACACCATATATTTT
j_call: TRBJ1-3
d_call: -
clone_size: -
v_call: TRBV2

cdr3_aa: CASTGGDAYEQYF
cdr3_nt: TGTGCCAGCACCGGCGGGGACGCCTACGAGCAGTACTTC
j_call: TRBJ2-7
d_call: -
clone_size: -
v_call: TRBV28

cdr3_aa: CSGRRSEWSEQYF
cdr3_nt: TGCAGCGGAAGACGGAGCGAGTGGAGCGAGCAGTACTTC
j_call: TRBJ2-7
d_call: -
clone_size: few
v_call: TRBV29-1

cdr3_aa: CASSYSPGGPTEAFF
cdr3_nt: TGTGCCAGCAGTTACTCTCCGGGAGGCCCGACTGAAGCTTTCTTT
j_call: TRBJ1-1
d_call: -
clone_size: once
v_call: TRBV6-5

cdr3_aa: CASSPRTGISYNEQFF
cdr3_nt: TGTGCCAGCAGCCCCCGGACAGGGATTTCCTACAATGAGCAGTTCTTC
j_call: TRBJ2-1
d_call: TRBD1
clone_size: -
v_call: TRBV7-9

cdr3_aa: CASSHPIHYGNQPQHF
cdr3_nt: TGCGCCAGCAGCCACCCAATACACTACGGCAATCAGCCCCAGCATTTT
j_call: TRBJ1-5
d_call: -
clone_size: -
v_call: TRBV5-1

cdr3_aa: CASSGLAVPYNEQFF
cdr3_nt: TGTGCCAGCAGCGGGCTGGCGGTCCCTTACAATGAGCAGTTCTTC
j_call: TRBJ2-1
d_call: -
clone_size: few
v_call: TRBV9

cdr3_aa: CASSLQGWNEQYF
cdr3_nt: TGTGCCAGTAGTCTACAGGGGTGGAACGAGCAGTACTTC
j_call: TRBJ2-7
d_call: TRBD1
clone_size: few
v_call: TRBV19

cdr3_aa: CAWSAGEDQPQHF
cdr3_nt: TGTGCCTGGAGTGCGGGGGAGGATCAGCCCCAGCATTTT
j_call: TRBJ1-5
d_call: -
clone_size: few
v_call: TRBV30

cdr3_aa: CASNGLYGYTF
cdr3_nt: TGTGCCAGCAATGGACTTTATGGCTACACCTTC
j_call: TRBJ1-2
d_call: -
clone_size: -
v_call: TRBV5-6

cdr3_aa: CASSPASGGEETQYF
cdr3_nt: TGTGCCAGCTCACCAGCTAGCGGGGGGGAAGAGACCCAGTACTTC
j_call: TRBJ2-5
d_call: TRBD2
clone_size: -
v_call: TRBV18

cdr3_aa: CASSPSGRVGYTF
cdr3_nt: TGTGCCAGCAGCCCGTCAGGGCGAGTTGGCTACACCTTC
j_call: TRBJ1-2
d_call: -
clone_size: -
v_call: TRBV11-1

cdr3_aa: CASSQDQGGYTF
cdr3_nt: TGTGCCAGCAGCCAAGATCAGGGCGGCTACACCTTC
j_call: TRBJ1-2
d_call: -
clone_size: few
v_call: TRBV4-2

cdr3_aa: CASSETDEKLFF
cdr3_nt: TGTGCCAGCAGTGAAACGGATGAAAAACTGTTTTTT
j_call: TRBJ1-4
d_call: -
clone_size: -
v_call: TRBV2

cdr3_aa: CASSIPGQGPNTEAFF
cdr3_nt: TGTGCCAGCAGTATTCCGGGACAGGGGCCGAACACTGAAGCTTTCTTT
j_call: TRBJ1-1
d_call: TRBD1
clone_size: -
v_call: TRBV28

cdr3_aa: CASNPGGGASTDTQYF
cdr3_nt: TGTGCCAGCAACCCTGGAGGGGGGGCCAGCACAGATACGCAGTATTTT
j_call: TRBJ2-3
d_call: -
clone_size: -
v_call: TRBV9

cdr3_aa: CASSILGARGNTIYF
cdr3_nt: TGTGCCAGCAGCATCCTAGGGGCTCGAGGAAACACCATATATTTT
j_call: TRBJ1-3
d_call: -
clone_size: -
v_call: TRBV7-8

cdr3_aa: CASSYSTGGRYNEQFF
cdr3_nt: TGTGCCAGCAGTTACTCGACGGGCGGGAGATACAATGAGCAGTTCTTC
j_call: TRBJ2-1
d_call: TRBD2
clone_size: few
v_call: TRBV6-5

cdr3_aa: CASSLGQPYEQYF
cdr3_nt: TGTGCCAGCAGCTTAGGACAGCCCTACGAGCAGTACTTC
j_call: TRBJ2-7
d_call: -
clone_size: -
v_call: TRBV13

cdr3_aa: CASSFRTVDYGYTF
cdr3_nt: TGTGCCAGCAGCTTCAGGACAGTGGACTATGGCTACACCTTC
j_call: TRBJ1-2
d_call: -
clone_size: -
v_call: TRBV2

cdr3_aa: CASSEWKGGPGGTDTQYF
cdr3_nt: TGTGCCAGCAGTGAATGGAAGGGAGGGCCAGGGGGCACAGATACGCAGTATTTT
j_call: TRBJ2-3
d_call: -
clone_size: -
v_call: TRBV25-1

cdr3_aa: CASSLLVRGKLARPDNEQFF
cdr3_nt: TGTGCCAGCAGTTTACTAGTTAGGGGGAAGCTAGCTAGACCGGACAATGAGCAGTTCTTC
j_call: TRBJ2-1
d_call: -
clone_size: -
v_call: TRBV28

cdr3_aa: CASSLGGENEQYF
cdr3_nt: TGTGCCAGCAGCTTAGGGGGGGAAAACGAGCAGTACTTC
j_call: TRBJ2-7
d_call: -
clone_size: -
v_call: TRBV7-8

cdr3_aa: CASSLQGETQYF
cdr3_nt: TGTGCCAGCAGCTTACAGGGAGAGACCCAGTACTTC
j_call: TRBJ2-5
d_call: -
clone_size: -
v_call: TRBV11-2

cdr3_aa: CASSIDLSTYRRTDTQYF
cdr3_nt: TGTGCCAGTAGTATAGATCTTAGCACCTATCGTCGCACAGATACGCAGTATTTT
j_call: TRBJ2-3
d_call: -
clone_size: once
v_call: TRBV19

cdr3_aa: CASSDGGTELFF
cdr3_nt: TGTGCCAGCAGTGACGGAGGAACGGAACTGTTTTTT
j_call: TRBJ1-4
d_call: -
clone_size: few
v_call: TRBV2

cdr3_aa: CASSLNRGSGTEAFF
cdr3_nt: TGTGCCAGCAGCTTAAATCGTGGTAGCGGCACTGAAGCTTTCTTT
j_call: TRBJ1-1
d_call: -
clone_size: few
v_call: TRBV11-2

cdr3_aa: CASSLFRGSLNTEAFF
cdr3_nt: TGTGCCAGCAGCTTATTTAGGGGCAGCTTGAACACTGAAGCTTTCTTT
j_call: TRBJ1-1
d_call: -
clone_size: -
v_call: TRBV7-2

cdr3_aa: CASTPGQSSYGYTF
cdr3_nt: TGTGCCAGTACCCCCGGACAGTCAAGCTATGGCTACACCTTC
j_call: TRBJ1-2
d_call: -
clone_size: -
v_call: TRBV19

cdr3_aa: CASSPRQDEQYF
cdr3_nt: TGTGCCAGCTCACCCCGGCAGGACGAGCAGTACTTC
j_call: TRBJ2-7
d_call: -
clone_size: -
v_call: TRBV18

cdr3_aa: CASSAGVTISDTQYF
cdr3_nt: TGTGCCAGCAGCGCAGGGGTTACTATATCAGATACGCAGTATTTT
j_call: TRBJ2-3
d_call: -
clone_size: -
v_call: TRBV7-2

cdr3_aa: CASSSGTIQPQHF
cdr3_nt: TGTGCCAGCAGCTCCGGGACAATTCAGCCCCAGCATTTT
j_call: TRBJ1-5
d_call: -
clone_size: -
v_call: TRBV7-9

cdr3_aa: CASSVRDTHNYGYTF
cdr3_nt: TGTGCCAGTAGTGTCCGGGACACACACAACTATGGCTACACCTTC
j_call: TRBJ1-2
d_call: -
clone_size: -
v_call: TRBV19

cdr3_aa: CASSPSGHGRNQPQHF
cdr3_nt: TGTGCCAGCAGCCCCTCGGGACACGGAAGGAATCAGCCCCAGCATTTT
j_call: TRBJ1-5
d_call: -
clone_size: once
v_call: TRBV28